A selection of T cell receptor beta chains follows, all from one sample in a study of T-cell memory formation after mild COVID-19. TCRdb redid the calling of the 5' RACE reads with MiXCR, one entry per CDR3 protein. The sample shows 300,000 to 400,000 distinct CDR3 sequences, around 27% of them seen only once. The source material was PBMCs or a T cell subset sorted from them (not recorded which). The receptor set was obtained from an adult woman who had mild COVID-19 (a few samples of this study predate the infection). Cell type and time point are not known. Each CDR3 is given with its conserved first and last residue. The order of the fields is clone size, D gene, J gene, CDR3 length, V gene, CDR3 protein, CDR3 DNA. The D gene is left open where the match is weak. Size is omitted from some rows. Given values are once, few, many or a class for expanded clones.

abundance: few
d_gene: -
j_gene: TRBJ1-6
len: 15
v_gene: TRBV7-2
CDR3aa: CASSLEQGYDSPLHF
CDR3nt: TGTGCCAGCAGCTTAGAACAGGGATATGATTCACCCCTCCACTTT

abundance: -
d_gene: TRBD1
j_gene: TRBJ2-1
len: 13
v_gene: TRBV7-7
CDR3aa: CASSADRLNEQFF
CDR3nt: TGTGCCAGCAGCGCGGACAGGCTAAATGAGCAGTTCTTC

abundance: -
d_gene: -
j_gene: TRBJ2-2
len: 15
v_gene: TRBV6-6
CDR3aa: CASRPTGSGTGELFF
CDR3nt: TGTGCCAGCAGACCAACAGGGTCAGGCACCGGGGAGCTGTTTTTT

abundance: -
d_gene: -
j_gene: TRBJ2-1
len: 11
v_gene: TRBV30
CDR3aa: CAWSVLQKQFF
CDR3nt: TGTGCCTGGAGTGTACTACAGAAGCAGTTCTTC

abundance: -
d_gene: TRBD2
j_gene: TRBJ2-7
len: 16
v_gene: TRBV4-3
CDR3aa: CASSQGLAGGLYEQYF
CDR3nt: TGCGCCAGCAGCCAAGGGCTAGCGGGAGGGCTCTACGAGCAGTACTTC

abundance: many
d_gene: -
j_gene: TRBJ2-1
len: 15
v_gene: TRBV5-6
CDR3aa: CASSLGGGSRGEQFF
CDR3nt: TGTGCCAGCAGCTTGGGGGGAGGTTCGAGAGGTGAGCAGTTCTTC

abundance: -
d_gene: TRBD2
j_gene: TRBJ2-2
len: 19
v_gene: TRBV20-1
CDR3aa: CSARGPPPGLAKNTGELFF
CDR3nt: TGCAGTGCTAGAGGCCCCCCCCCGGGACTAGCGAAAAACACCGGGGAGCTGTTTTTT

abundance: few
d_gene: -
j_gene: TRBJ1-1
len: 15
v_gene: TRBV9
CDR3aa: CASSQDVTGDTEAFF
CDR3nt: TGTGCCAGCAGCCAAGACGTGACAGGAGACACTGAAGCTTTCTTT

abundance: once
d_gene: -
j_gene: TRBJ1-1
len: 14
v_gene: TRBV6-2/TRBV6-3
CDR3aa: CASSYSRMNTEAFF
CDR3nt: TGTGCCAGCAGTTACTCACGGATGAACACTGAAGCTTTCTTT

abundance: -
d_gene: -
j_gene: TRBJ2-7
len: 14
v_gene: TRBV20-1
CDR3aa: CSARDRDLASEQYF
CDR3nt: TGCAGTGCTAGAGATCGAGACCTAGCCTCCGAGCAGTACTTC

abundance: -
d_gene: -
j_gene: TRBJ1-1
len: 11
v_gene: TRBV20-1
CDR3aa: CSANGNTEAFF
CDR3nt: TGCAGTGCTAACGGGAACACTGAAGCTTTCTTT

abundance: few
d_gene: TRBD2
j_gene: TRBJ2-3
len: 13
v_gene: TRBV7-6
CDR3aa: CASSDQRDDTQYF
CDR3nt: TGTGCCAGCAGCGACCAGCGGGACGATACGCAGTATTTT

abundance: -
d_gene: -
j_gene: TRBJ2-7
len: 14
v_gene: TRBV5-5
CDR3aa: CASSSSGTTYEQYF
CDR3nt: TGTGCCAGCAGTAGCTCCGGGACAACCTACGAGCAGTACTTC

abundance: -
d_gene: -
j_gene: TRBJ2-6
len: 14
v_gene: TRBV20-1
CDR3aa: CSASDRMRANVLTF
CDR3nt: TGCAGTGCTTCCGACAGGATGAGGGCCAACGTCCTGACTTTC

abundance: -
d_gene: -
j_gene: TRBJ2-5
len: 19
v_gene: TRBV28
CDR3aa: CASSISISERGRGGETQYF
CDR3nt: TGTGCCAGCAGTATATCCATCTCGGAGAGAGGGAGAGGCGGAGAGACCCAGTACTTC

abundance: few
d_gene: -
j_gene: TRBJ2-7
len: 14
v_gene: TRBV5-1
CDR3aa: CASRRWRPYYEQYF
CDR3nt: TGCGCCAGCCGCCGTTGGAGGCCCTACTACGAGCAGTACTTC

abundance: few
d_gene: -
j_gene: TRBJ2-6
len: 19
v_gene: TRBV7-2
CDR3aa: CASSLVLDRSAGGANVLTF
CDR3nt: TGTGCCAGCAGCTTAGTTTTAGACAGATCCGCTGGTGGGGCCAACGTCCTGACTTTC

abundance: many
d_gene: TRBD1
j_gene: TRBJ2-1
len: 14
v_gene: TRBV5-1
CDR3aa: CASSPGQTYNEQFF
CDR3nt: TGCGCCAGCAGCCCGGGACAGACCTACAATGAGCAGTTCTTC

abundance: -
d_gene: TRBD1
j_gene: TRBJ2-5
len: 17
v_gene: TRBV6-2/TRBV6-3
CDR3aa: CASSYGTGGLVEETQYF
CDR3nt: TGTGCCAGCAGTTACGGGACAGGGGGGTTAGTGGAAGAGACCCAGTACTTC

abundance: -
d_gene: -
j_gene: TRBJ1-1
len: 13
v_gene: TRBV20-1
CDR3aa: CSAAPTADTEAFF
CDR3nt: TGCAGTGCCGCCCCCACGGCCGACACTGAAGCTTTCTTT

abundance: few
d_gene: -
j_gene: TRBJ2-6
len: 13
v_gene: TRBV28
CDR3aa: CASSFSSPNVLTF
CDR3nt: TGTGCCAGCAGTTTTAGTAGTCCCAACGTCCTGACTTTC

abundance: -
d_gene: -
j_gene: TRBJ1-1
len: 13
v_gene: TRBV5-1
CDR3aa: CASSWSRGTEAFF
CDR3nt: TGCGCCAGCAGCTGGTCGCGGGGCACTGAAGCTTTCTTT

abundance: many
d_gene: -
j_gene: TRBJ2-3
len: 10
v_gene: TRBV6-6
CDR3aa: CASSSDTQYF
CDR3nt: TGTGCCAGCAGCTCCGATACGCAGTATTTT

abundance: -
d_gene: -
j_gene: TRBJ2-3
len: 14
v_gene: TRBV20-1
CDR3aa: CSSGTYPVTDTQYF
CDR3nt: TGCAGTTCCGGGACCTACCCTGTCACAGATACGCAGTATTTT

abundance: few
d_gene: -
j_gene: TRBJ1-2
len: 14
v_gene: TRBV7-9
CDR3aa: CASSLGDGSLGYTF
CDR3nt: TGTGCCAGCAGCTTAGGGGACGGGTCCTTAGGCTACACCTTC

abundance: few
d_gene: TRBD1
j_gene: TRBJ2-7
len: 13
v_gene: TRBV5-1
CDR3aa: CASSRRTGNEQYF
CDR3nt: TGCGCCAGCAGCCGGCGGACAGGCAACGAGCAGTACTTC

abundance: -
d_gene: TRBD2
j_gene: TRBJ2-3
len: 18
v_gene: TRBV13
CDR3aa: CASSPGLAGARYTDTQYF
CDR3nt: TGTGCCAGCAGCCCGGGACTAGCGGGAGCCCGATACACAGATACGCAGTATTTT

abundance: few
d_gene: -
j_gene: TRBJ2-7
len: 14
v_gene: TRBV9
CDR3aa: CASSPRTESYEQYF
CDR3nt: TGTGCCAGCAGCCCGCGGACAGAAAGCTACGAGCAGTACTTC

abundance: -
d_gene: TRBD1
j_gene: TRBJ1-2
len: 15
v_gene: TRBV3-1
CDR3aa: CASSQEPTGGGGYTF
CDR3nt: TGTGCCAGCAGCCAAGAGCCCACAGGGGGTGGCGGCTACACCTTC

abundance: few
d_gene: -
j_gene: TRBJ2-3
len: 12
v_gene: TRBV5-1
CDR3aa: CASRLLTDTQYF
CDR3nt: TGCGCCAGTCGACTACTCACAGATACGCAGTATTTT

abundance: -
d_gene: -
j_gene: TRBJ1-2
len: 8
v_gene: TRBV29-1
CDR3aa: CSVDGYTF
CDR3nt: TGCAGCGTTGATGGCTACACCTTC

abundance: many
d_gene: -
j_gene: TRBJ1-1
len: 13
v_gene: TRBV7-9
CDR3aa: CASSLGTNTEAFF
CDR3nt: TGCGCCAGCAGCCTCGGGACGAACACTGAAGCTTTCTTT

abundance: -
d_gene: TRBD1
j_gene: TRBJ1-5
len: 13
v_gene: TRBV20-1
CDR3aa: CSAIRTGSQPQHF
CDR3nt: TGCAGTGCCATTCGGACAGGCTCTCAGCCCCAGCATTTT

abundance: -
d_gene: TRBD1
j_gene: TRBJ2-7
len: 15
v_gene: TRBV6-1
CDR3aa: CASSQGRDRGREQYF
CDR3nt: TGTGCCAGCAGCCAAGGCCGGGACAGGGGTCGCGAGCAGTACTTC

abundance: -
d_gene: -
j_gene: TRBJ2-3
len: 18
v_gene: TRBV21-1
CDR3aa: CASSNGLPRDRGTDTQYF
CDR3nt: TGTGCCAGCAGCAATGGCCTTCCAAGGGACAGGGGTACAGATACGCAGTATTTT

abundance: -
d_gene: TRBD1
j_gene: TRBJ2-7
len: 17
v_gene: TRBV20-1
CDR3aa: CSARDQMGDRVFYEQYF
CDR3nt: TGCAGTGCTAGAGATCAGATGGGGGACAGGGTCTTTTACGAGCAGTACTTC

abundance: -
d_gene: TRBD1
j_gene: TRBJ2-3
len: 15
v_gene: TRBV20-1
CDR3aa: CSASPTGDLTDTQYF
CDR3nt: TGCAGTGCTAGTCCTACAGGGGACCTCACAGATACGCAGTATTTT

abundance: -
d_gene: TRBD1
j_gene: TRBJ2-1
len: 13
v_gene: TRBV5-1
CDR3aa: CASGTGPYNEQFF
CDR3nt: TGCGCCAGCGGGACAGGTCCCTACAATGAGCAGTTCTTC

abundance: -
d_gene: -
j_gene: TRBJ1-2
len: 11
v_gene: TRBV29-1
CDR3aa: CSVTGLYGYTF
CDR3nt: TGCAGCGTCACGGGACTCTATGGCTACACCTTC

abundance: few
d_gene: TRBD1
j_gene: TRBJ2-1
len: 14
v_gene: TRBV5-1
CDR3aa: CASRSGQSYNEQFF
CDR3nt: TGCGCCAGCAGATCGGGACAGAGTTACAATGAGCAGTTCTTC

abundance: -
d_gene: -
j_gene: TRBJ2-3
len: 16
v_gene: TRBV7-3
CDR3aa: CASSLNRGGRTDTQYF
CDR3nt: TGTGCCAGCAGCTTAAATCGAGGGGGTCGCACAGATACGCAGTATTTT

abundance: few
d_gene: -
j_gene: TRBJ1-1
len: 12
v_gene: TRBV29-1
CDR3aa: CSVERGYTEAFF
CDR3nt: TGCAGCGTTGAACGGGGGTATACTGAAGCTTTCTTT

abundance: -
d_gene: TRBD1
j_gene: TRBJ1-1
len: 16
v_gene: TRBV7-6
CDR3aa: CASSLAQGGMNTEAFF
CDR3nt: TGTGCCAGCAGCTTAGCGCAGGGGGGAATGAACACTGAAGCTTTCTTT